This TCR beta chain is drawn from a study of post-analysis software for immune sequencing data. As for the study in general: The cohort encompassed relapsing-remitting, secondary progressive and progressive-relapsing multiple sclerosis disease courses. Overall study results and limits: Among 5 or 6 TRBV segments more frequent in patients than controls were TRBV5-6, TRBV5-1 and TRBV20-1. There was significantly lower normalized Chao1 diversity in multiple sclerosis patients than in controls.

This clonotype was seen a handful of times. The antigen is not known. Sequence at one end of the junction differs from germline and may be a read error. Germline V gene sequence: CDR1 MNHNY, CDR2 SVGAGI (reference sequence). The CDR3 sequence is 13 residues long. Sequencing libraries made from TCR beta cDNA carried unique molecular identifiers. Yield was 450,000 to 650,000 cDNA molecules from roughly 0.93 to 9.6 million T cells. TCRdb analysed the PCR reads with MiXCR anew, one entry per CDR3 protein. The sample consists of roughly 540,000 distinct CDR3 sequences, 30% to 40% of them appearing once. Sequencing used blood. The sequence came from a girl aged 2-17 years with multiple sclerosis. V and J are TRBV6-6 and TRBJ2-7, with unresolved D. CDR3 DNA: TGTGCCAGCAGTTACGGGATATCCTACGGGCAGTACTTC. Its translation is CASSYGISYGQYF.